This T cell receptor beta chain was identified in a study of blood T cell repertoires in COVID-19. Study background: The samples span acute and convalescent COVID-19 from the United States, Italy and Spain.

Original methodology: Reference gene primer amplification gave nucleated cell count estimates. Produced via immunoSEQ multiplex PCR; TCRdb's table is partial and in-frame only. The V and J calls and clone size are taken from that table; D and trimming were inferred from the DNA. The table records 55,000 to 80,000 clones, 70% to 85% of them present only once. Deletions cut 2 bases from V and 0 bases from J, with 14 bases between. The CDR3 is made up of 16 amino acids. CDR1 is GTSNPN and CDR2 is SVGIG in the germline V gene (reference sequence). The TCR comes from a woman aged 70-85 years with acute or convalescent COVID-19. This sequence joins TRBV30 and TRBJ1-5; the D gene is possibly TRBD1 (5 bases). Material: peripheral blood. CDR3 in amino acids: CAWSRGLFNSNQPQHF. As DNA, the CDR3 is TGTGCCTGGAGTCGGGGGTTGTTCAATAGCAATCAGCCCCAGCATTTT. The whole variable domain, filled in from reference TRBV30 and TRBJ1-5, reads SQTIHQWPATLVQPVGSPLSLECTVEGTSNPNLYWYRQAAGRGLQLLFYSVGIGQISSEVPQNLSASRPQDRQFILSSKKLLLSDSGFYLCAWSRGLFNSNQPQHFGDGTRLSIL.